This is a list of T cell receptor beta chains from one sample in a study of cytomegalovirus exposure and HLA in healthy donors. TCRdb's table, derived via immunoSEQ multiplex PCR, lists solely in-frame clones and lacks some. The table records about 96,000 clones, 65% to 85% of them present only once. The sample consisted of PBMCs. Receptors originate from a female donor in good health and CMV-seropositive. CDR3s include the opening cysteine and the closing phenylalanine or tryptophan. The D gene is left open where the match is weak. For some rows the clone size is stated as once, few or many, or as a class when expanded; others skip it.

clone size	V gene	D gene	J gene	CDR3 protein	CDR3 DNA
once	TRBV7-3	.	TRBJ1-1	CASSFTAGNEAFF	TGTGCCAGCAGCTTTACCGCGGGAAATGAAGCTTTCTTT
few	TRBV4-1	.	TRBJ2-7	CASSQDGQVPYEQYF	TGCGCCAGCAGCCAAGATGGCCAGGTACCCTACGAGCAGTACTTC
few	TRBV7-2	.	TRBJ2-5	CASSRGDTETQYF	TGTGCCAGCAGCCGTGGGGACACAGAGACCCAGTACTTC
.	TRBV19	.	TRBJ2-5	CASSLGRQETQYF	TGTGCCAGTAGTTTGGGCAGACAAGAGACCCAGTACTTC
.	TRBV11-2	TRBD1	TRBJ2-7	CASSPGTGRVYF	TGTGCCAGCAGCCCCGGGACAGGGAGGGTGTACTTC
.	TRBV15	.	TRBJ1-2	CATSRDRFRGSYTF	TGTGCCACCAGCAGAGACCGGTTCCGGGGGAGCTACACCTTC
few	TRBV7-2	TRBD1	TRBJ1-1	CASSLGTGITEAFF	TGTGCCAGCAGCTTAGGGACAGGGATCACTGAAGCTTTCTTT
few	TRBV6-5	TRBD2	TRBJ2-5	CASSYSAGSWETQYF	TGTGCCAGCAGTTACTCAGCGGGGTCCTGGGAGACCCAGTACTTC
.	TRBV18	TRBD1	TRBJ2-7	CASSPRQGDEQYF	TGTGCCAGCTCACCGAGGCAGGGGGACGAGCAGTACTTC
once	TRBV18	TRBD2	TRBJ2-7	CASSPASGRTYEQYF	TGTGCCAGCTCACCAGCTAGCGGGAGAACCTACGAGCAGTACTTC
few	TRBV4-1	TRBD1	TRBJ2-7	CASSQDGTGVREQYF	TGCGCCAGCAGCCAAGATGGGACAGGGGTGCGCGAGCAGTACTTC
.	TRBV5-4	.	TRBJ1-1	CASSSKNTEAFF	TGTGCCAGCAGCTCTAAGAACACTGAAGCTTTCTTT
.	TRBV20-1	.	TRBJ1-3	CSAPRGNTIYF	TGCAGTGCCCCTCGGGGAAACACCATATATTTT
.	TRBV5-1	.	TRBJ2-3	CASSLEGEKDTQYF	TGCGCCAGCAGCTTGGAGGGGGAGAAAGATACGCAGTATTTT
.	TRBV6-5	.	TRBJ2-5	CASSYSARGTQETQYF	TGTGCCAGCAGTTACTCGGCGCGGGGCACCCAAGAGACCCAGTACTTC
.	TRBV5-6	TRBD1	TRBJ1-2	CASSLQGGYGYTF	TGTGCCAGCAGCTTACAGGGGGGCTATGGCTACACCTTC
.	TRBV5-1	.	TRBJ1-4	CASSAGESDFEKLFF	TGCGCCAGCAGCGCGGGCGAGTCCGACTTTGAAAAACTGTTTTTT
few	TRBV6-1	TRBD2	TRBJ2-5	CASSARGSQTQYF	TGTGCCAGCAGTGCGCGGGGGTCGCAGACCCAGTACTTC
.	TRBV29-1	TRBD1	TRBJ1-2	CSVERGLSYGYTF	TGCAGCGTTGAAAGGGGGCTCTCCTATGGCTACACCTTC
.	TRBV5-4	.	TRBJ1-3	CATQGLGNTIYF	TGTGCCACTCAGGGGTTAGGAAACACCATATATTTT
.	TRBV13	.	TRBJ2-3	CASSFRDTQYF	TGTGCCAGCAGCTTTCGAGATACGCAGTATTTT
.	TRBV18	.	TRBJ1-3	CASSPDSRNTIYF	TGTGCCAGCTCACCTGACTCACGAAACACCATATATTTT
.	TRBV28	.	TRBJ2-1	CATLDPGEGNEQFF	TGTGCCACTCTTGATCCAGGGGAGGGGAATGAGCAGTTCTTC
.	TRBV7-6	TRBD2	TRBJ2-3	CASSLPSTSGGSTDTQYF	TGTGCCAGCAGCTTACCCAGTACTAGCGGGGGGAGCACAGATACGCAGTATTTT
.	TRBV28	TRBD1	TRBJ2-4	CASSSTGMGAKNIQYF	TGTGCCAGCAGTTCGACAGGGATGGGAGCCAAAAACATTCAGTACTTC
once	TRBV5-1	.	TRBJ1-5	CASSLGPGQRGNQPQHF	TGCGCCAGCAGCTTGGGGCCTGGACAGAGGGGCAATCAGCCCCAGCATTTT
few	TRBV25-1	.	TRBJ1-4	CASSTAGANEKLFF	TGTGCCAGCTCTACGGCAGGGGCTAATGAAAAACTGTTTTTT
.	TRBV19	.	TRBJ2-6	CASSIPETGANVLTF	TGTGCCAGTAGTATTCCGGAGACTGGGGCCAACGTCCTGACTTTC
.	TRBV9	.	TRBJ1-2	CASSGSSGGGYTF	TGTGCCTCGTCCGGTTCGTCAGGAGGCGGCTACACCTTC
.	TRBV30	.	TRBJ2-7	CAWSVVREQYF	TGTGCCTGGAGTGTTGTTCGCGAGCAGTACTTC
.	TRBV2	TRBD2	TRBJ2-1	CASGGGSSYNEQFF	TGTGCCAGCGGGGGGGGGAGCTCCTACAATGAGCAGTTCTTC
.	TRBV14	.	TRBJ2-1	CASSQDPRDVQLF	TGTGCCAGCAGCCAAGACCCGCGGGACGTCCAACTCTTC
.	TRBV2	.	TRBJ1-4	CASRDWGGQHATNEKLFF	TGTGCCAGCAGAGATTGGGGGGGACAACATGCAACTAATGAAAAACTGTTTTTT
.	TRBV5-1	.	TRBJ1-1	CASSPSGVNTEAFF	TGCGCCAGCAGCCCCTCCGGGGTGAACACTGAAGCTTTCTTT
once	TRBV7-2	TRBD1	TRBJ1-1	CASSFYLGGTGGKNTEAFF	TGTGCCAGCAGCTTTTATTTGGGGGGGACAGGGGGTAAGAACACTGAAGCTTTCTTT
.	TRBV30	TRBD1	TRBJ2-1	CAWRTPFYRDRGYNEQFF	TGTGCCTGGAGAACTCCTTTCTACCGGGACAGGGGATACAATGAGCAGTTCTTC
.	TRBV5-1	.	TRBJ1-4	CASSLDSPGDEKLFF	TGCGCCAGCAGCTTGGATAGCCCAGGGGATGAAAAACTGTTTTTT
once	TRBV14	.	TRBJ2-3	CASSQGYLLSTDTQYF	TGTGCCAGCAGCCAAGGCTATCTACTTAGCACAGATACGCAGTATTTT